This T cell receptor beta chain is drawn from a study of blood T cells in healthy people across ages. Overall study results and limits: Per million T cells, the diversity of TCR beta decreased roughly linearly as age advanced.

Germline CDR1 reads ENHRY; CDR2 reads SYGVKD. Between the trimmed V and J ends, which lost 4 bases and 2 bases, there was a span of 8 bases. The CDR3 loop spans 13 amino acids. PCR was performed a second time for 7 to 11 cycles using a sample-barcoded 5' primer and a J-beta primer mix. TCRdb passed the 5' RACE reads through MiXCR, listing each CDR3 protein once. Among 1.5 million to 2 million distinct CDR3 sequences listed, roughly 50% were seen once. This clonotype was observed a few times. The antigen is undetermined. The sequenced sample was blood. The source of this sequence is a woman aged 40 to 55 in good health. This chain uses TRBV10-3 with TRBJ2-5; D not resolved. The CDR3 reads CAISALTQETQYF. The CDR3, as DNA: TGTGCCATCAGTGCACTAACTCAAGAGACCCAGTACTTC.